The 6 T cell receptor beta chains presented below share a single source sample, sequenced in a study of regulatory T cells in long-lasting Graves disease. For TCR beta, libraries came from iRepertoire HTBI primers and Arm-PCR of CDR3 regions. TCRdb passed the multiplex PCR reads through MiXCR, listing each CDR3 protein once. The data show 250,000 or so distinct CDR3 sequences, around 20% seen once. The time point was: newly diagnosed GD, antithyroid drugs for less than 3 months. There was RNA extracted from PBMCs, and the TCR library was made from it. The sequenced sample was peripheral blood mononuclear cells (PBMCs), obtained at new diagnosis, from a patient treated with antithyroid drugs. These TCRs come from a female donor with Graves disease.

At least ten counts were recorded for this clonotype. J is TRBJ2-1 and V is TRBV7-9; D gene uncertain. There are 12 residues in the CDR3. Trimming took 1 base from V and 14 from J, leaving 12 bases between them. Germline V gene sequence: CDR1 SEHNR, CDR2 FQNEAQ (reference sequence). The CDR3 protein is CASSLEGSRKFF. The CDR3, as DNA: TGTGCCAGCAGCTTAGAAGGGTCTCGAAAGTTCTTC.

This clonotype was counted many times. The chain is built from TRBV29-1 and TRBJ1-1; 9 bases align to TRBD1. This CDR3 is 13 amino acids long. Germline V gene data show CDR1 as SQVTM and CDR2 as ANQGSEA. V shed 7 bases, J shed 1 base, and the junction held 4 bases outside the gene matches. DNA of the CDR3: TGCAGCGCCCCGGGACAGGGGAACACTGAAGCTTTCTTT. It specifies CSAPGQGNTEAFF.

In its sample, this clonotype was seen many times. The chain has TRBV28 and TRBJ1-2, with D perhaps matching TRBD1 (6 bases). CDR1 is MDHEN and CDR2 is SYDVKM in the germline V gene. The CDR3 extends over 13 amino acids. Trimming left V 2 bases short and J 8 bases short, with 12 bases between. The CDR3 DNA reads TGTGCCAGCAGTTTAGGGGGCCCCCCGGGCTACACCTTC. Translation gives CASSLGGPPGYTF.

This clonotype was counted at least ten times. The chain uses TRBV6-2 or TRBV6-3 and TRBJ2-7; the match to TRBD2 covers 11 bases. There are 16 residues in the CDR3. After removal of 2 bases from V and 2 bases from J, the junction contained 5 bases not matched to a gene. CDR1 and CDR2 from the germline V gene are MNHEY and SVGEGT. CDR3 coding DNA: TGTGCCAGCAGTTACCCTAGCGGGAGGACCCCCTACGAGCAGTACTTC. Protein sequence: CASSYPSGRTPYEQYF.

The chain uses TRBV29-1 and TRBJ1-2; tentative D call: TRBD1 (5 bases). Germline V gene data show CDR1 as SQVTM and CDR2 as ANQGSEA. This CDR3 contains 14 residues. The V end lost 1 base, the J end lost 9 bases, and 18 bases lay between the germline ends. The CDR3 reads CSVEGYRGENSYTF. The CDR3 bases are TGCAGCGTTGAAGGATATCGGGGGGAAAACAGCTACACCTTC.

Many counts were recorded for this clonotype. The chain uses TRBV2 and TRBJ2-5; perhaps TRBD2 as D (6 bases). This CDR3 comprises 12 residues. V was trimmed by 3 bases and J by 5 bases, leaving 7 bases between them. The germline gives CDR1 SNHLY, CDR2 FYNNEI. CDR3: CASSEGGETQYF. The CDR3 DNA reads TGTGCCAGCAGTGAGGGGGGTGAGACCCAGTACTTC. The variable domain in full, completed from reference TRBV2 and TRBJ2-5, reads EPEVTQTPSHQVTQMGQEVILRCVPISNHLYFYWYRQILGQKVEFLVSFYNNEISEKSEIFDDQFSVERPDGSNFTLKIRSTKLEDSAMYFCASSEGGETQYFGPGTRLLVL.